The rows below give T cell receptor beta chains drawn from one sample of a study of cytomegalovirus exposure and HLA in healthy donors. The data were produced by immunoSEQ multiplex PCR, yet TCRdb's version contains in-frame clones alone and is incomplete. The table has around 220,000 clones, more than 65% seen once. Source material: PBMCs. Receptors originate from a woman in her twenties or thirties in good health and CMV-seronegative. Each CDR3 is given without its conserved first and last residue. D genes are given only for firm matches.

cdr3_aa | j_call | d_call | v_call
ASSYQPSGDEQY | TRBJ2-7 | NA | TRBV6-6
ASSFFRGMTFYEQY | TRBJ2-7 | TRBD1 | TRBV5-6
AISGAAEQF | TRBJ2-1 | NA | TRBV10-3
ASSWTSGGYDIQY | TRBJ2-4 | TRBD2 | TRBV7-2
ASSATGGSYNEQF | TRBJ2-1 | TRBD1 | TRBV2
ASSLSYLSTDTQY | TRBJ2-3 | NA | TRBV7-6
AWSVPKGTKNIQY | TRBJ2-4 | NA | TRBV30
ASKPGGYDEQF | TRBJ2-1 | TRBD1 | TRBV7-2
ASSKTGNRQPQH | TRBJ1-5 | TRBD1 | TRBV2
ASSPPTGLAGEGEQF | TRBJ2-1 | TRBD2 | TRBV9
ASSLEIAGGSYEQY | TRBJ2-7 | TRBD2 | TRBV11-2
ASSQETAYEQY | TRBJ2-7 | NA | TRBV4-1
ASSPGQGDYYNEQF | TRBJ2-1 | TRBD1 | TRBV7-9
ASSEPDRGMNTEAF | TRBJ1-1 | TRBD1 | TRBV10-2
ASSESIYSNQPQH | TRBJ1-5 | NA | TRBV6-1
ASSPRGPSGMVETQY | TRBJ2-5 | TRBD2 | TRBV5-4
ASSQEASGGPDTQY | TRBJ2-3 | TRBD2 | TRBV4-1
AWRAGPWGTEAF | TRBJ1-1 | NA | TRBV30
ASSLGGPTKNIQY | TRBJ2-4 | NA | TRBV13
ASSPSGRYTEAF | TRBJ1-1 | NA | TRBV18
AWSVMQVRGQETQY | TRBJ2-5 | NA | TRBV30
AISAGTNANYGYT | TRBJ1-2 | NA | TRBV10-3
TSSPTGDLQETQY | TRBJ2-5 | TRBD1 | TRBV27
ASSLSRGYTPYGYT | TRBJ1-2 | NA | TRBV5-4
ASSRVTIAVPYEQY | TRBJ2-7 | NA | TRBV19
ASSLEWGRGTEAF | TRBJ1-1 | NA | TRBV7-6
ASSVGFPGNSPLH | TRBJ1-6 | NA | TRBV9
ASSNPKGGAYGRGNTDTQY | TRBJ2-3 | NA | TRBV21-1
ASTPRARLAGLSIGREQY | TRBJ2-7 | TRBD2 | TRBV5-1
ASSVGTLTDTQY | TRBJ2-3 | NA | TRBV9
AWSVQRGGANVLT | TRBJ2-6 | NA | TRBV30
ASSLGGRREPQH | TRBJ1-5 | NA | TRBV7-9
ASSLLGDQPQH | TRBJ1-5 | NA | TRBV7-9
ASSQAGNTEAF | TRBJ1-1 | NA | TRBV18
ASSSPRGENTEAF | TRBJ1-1 | NA | TRBV5-4
ASSLEGHGNSPLH | TRBJ1-6 | NA | TRBV5-1